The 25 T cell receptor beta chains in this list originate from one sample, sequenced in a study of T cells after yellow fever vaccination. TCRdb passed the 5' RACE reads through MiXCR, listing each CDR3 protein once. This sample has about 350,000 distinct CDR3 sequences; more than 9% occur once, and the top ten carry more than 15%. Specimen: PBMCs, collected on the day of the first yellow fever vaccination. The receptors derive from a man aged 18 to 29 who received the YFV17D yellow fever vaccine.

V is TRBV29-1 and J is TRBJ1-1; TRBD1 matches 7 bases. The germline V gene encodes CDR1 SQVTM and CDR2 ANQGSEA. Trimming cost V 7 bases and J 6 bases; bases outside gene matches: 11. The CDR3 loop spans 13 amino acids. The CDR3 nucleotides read TGCAGCGCTATCCAGGGGGTTTTGGCTGAAGCTTTCTTT. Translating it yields CSAIQGVLAEAFF.

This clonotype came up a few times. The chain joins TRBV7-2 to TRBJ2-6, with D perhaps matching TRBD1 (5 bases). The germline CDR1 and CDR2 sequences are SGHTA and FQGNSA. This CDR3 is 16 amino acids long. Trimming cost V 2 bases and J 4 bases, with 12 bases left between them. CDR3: CASSLSRVTGANVLTF. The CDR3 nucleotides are TGTGCCAGCAGCTTAAGCAGGGTAACCGGGGCCAACGTCCTGACTTTC.

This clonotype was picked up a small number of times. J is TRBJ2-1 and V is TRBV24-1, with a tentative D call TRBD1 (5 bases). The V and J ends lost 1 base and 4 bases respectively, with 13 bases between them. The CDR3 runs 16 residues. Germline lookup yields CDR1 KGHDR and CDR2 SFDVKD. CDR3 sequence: CATSDFGRELYNEQFF. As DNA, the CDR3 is TGTGCCACCAGTGATTTTGGCAGGGAATTATACAATGAGCAGTTCTTC.

The CDR3, as DNA: TGTGCTAGCAGCCACTTCCGGGACAGAAATTCCTACGAGCAGTACGTC. It encodes CASSHFRDRNSYEQYV. The rearrangement joins TRBV7-7 to TRBJ2-7; 7 nucleotides agree with TRBD1. CDR1 SSHAT and CDR2 FNYEAQ come from the germline V gene (reference sequence). The CDR3 has 16 residues.

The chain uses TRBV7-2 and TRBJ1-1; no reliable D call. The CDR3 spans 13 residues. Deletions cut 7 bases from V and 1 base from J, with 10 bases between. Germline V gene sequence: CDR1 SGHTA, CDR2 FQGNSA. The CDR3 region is CASTIGPNTEAFF. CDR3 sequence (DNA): TGTGCCAGCACCATTGGACCGAACACTGAAGCTTTCTTT.

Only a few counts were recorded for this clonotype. The DNA of the CDR3 is TGCAGTTTCGTGGACAGAGCGAACACCGGGGAGCTGTTTTTT. Translating gives CSFVDRANTGELFF. The J gene is TRBJ2-2, the V gene TRBV20-1, with D maybe TRBD1 (6 bases). The V gene lost 8 bases and the J gene lost 0 bases, with 13 bases spanning the gap. The CDR3 extends over 14 amino acids. Germline CDR1 reads DFQATT; CDR2 reads SNEGSKA (reference sequence).

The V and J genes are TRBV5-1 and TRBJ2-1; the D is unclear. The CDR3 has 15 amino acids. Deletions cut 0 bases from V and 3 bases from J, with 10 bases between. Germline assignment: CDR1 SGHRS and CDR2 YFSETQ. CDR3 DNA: TGCGCCAGCAGCTTGGTCCGCAACGACTACAATGAGCAGTTCTTC. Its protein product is CASSLVRNDYNEQFF.

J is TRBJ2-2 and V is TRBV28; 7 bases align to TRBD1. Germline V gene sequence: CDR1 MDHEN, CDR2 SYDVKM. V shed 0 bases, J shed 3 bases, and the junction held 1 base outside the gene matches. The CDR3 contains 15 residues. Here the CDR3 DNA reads TGTGCCAGCAGTTTATGGGACAGGTACACCGGGGAGCTGTTTTTT. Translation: CASSLWDRYTGELFF.

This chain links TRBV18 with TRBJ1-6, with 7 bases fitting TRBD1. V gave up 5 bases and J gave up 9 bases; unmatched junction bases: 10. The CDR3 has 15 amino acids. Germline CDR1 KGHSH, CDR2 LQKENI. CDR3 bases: TGTGCCAGCTCAGGCATCCGGGACAGAGCTTCACCCCTCCACTTT. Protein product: CASSGIRDRASPLHF.

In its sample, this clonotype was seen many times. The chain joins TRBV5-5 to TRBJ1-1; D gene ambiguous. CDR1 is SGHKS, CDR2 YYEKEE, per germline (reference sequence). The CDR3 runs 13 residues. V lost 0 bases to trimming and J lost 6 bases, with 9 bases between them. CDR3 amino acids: CASSLANSPEAFF. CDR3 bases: TGTGCCAGCAGCTTGGCCAACAGTCCTGAAGCTTTCTTT. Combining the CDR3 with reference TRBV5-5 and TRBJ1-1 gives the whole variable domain DAGVTQSPTHLIKTRGQQVTLRCSPISGHKSVSWYQQVLGQGPQFIFQYYEKEERGRGNFPDRFSARQFPNYSSELNVNALLLGDSALYLCASSLANSPEAFFGQGTRLTVV.

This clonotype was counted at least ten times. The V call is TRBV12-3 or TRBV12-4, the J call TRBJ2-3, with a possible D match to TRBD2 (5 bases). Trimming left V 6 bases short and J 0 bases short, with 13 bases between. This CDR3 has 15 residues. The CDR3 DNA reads TGTGCCAGCAGCCTCTGGGGAGCTAGCACAGATACGCAGTATTTT. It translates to CASSLWGASTDTQYF.

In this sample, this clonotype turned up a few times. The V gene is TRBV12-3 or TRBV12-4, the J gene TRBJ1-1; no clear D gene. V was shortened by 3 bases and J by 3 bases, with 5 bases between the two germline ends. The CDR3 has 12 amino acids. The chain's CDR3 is CASSFPDTEAFF. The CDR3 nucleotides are TGTGCCAGCAGTTTTCCTGACACTGAAGCTTTCTTT.

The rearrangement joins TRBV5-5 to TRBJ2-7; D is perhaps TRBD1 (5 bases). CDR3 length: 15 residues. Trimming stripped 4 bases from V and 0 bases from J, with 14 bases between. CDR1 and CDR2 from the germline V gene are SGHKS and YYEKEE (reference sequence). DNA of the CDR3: TGTGCCAGCAGCCCTGGGGCTGACAGCTCCTACGAGCAGTACGTC. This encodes CASSPGADSSYEQYV.

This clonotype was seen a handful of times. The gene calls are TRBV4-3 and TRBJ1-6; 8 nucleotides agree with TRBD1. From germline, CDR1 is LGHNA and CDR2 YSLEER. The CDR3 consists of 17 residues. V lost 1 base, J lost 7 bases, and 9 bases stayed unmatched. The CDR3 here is CASSQGGTGGPNSPLHF. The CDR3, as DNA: TGCGCCAGCAGCCAAGGAGGGACAGGCGGACCCAATTCACCCCTCCACTTT.

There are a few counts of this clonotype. The CDR3 region has the DNA TGTGCCAGCAGTTTCGCGTACTCAGGGAATACGCAGTATTTT. This codes for CASSFAYSGNTQYF. V and J are TRBV12-3 or TRBV12-4 and TRBJ2-3, with D perhaps TRBD1 (5 bases). There are 14 residues in the CDR3. Trimming pared 3 bases from V and 7 bases from J, leaving 14 bases between.

The CDR3: CASRIDRNEQFF. CDR3 DNA sequence: TGTGCCAGCAGAATTGACAGGAATGAGCAGTTCTTC. V gene TRBV7-8 combines with J gene TRBJ2-1; perhaps TRBD1 as D (6 bases). The CDR3 extends over 12 amino acids. CDR1 and CDR2 (germline): SGHVS, FQNEAQ. Trimming removed 6 bases at V and 7 bases at J, with 10 bases between.

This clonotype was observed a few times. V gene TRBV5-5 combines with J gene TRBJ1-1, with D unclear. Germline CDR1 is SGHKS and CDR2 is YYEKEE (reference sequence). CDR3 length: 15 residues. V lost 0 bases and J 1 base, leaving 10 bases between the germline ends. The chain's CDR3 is CASSLAGRENTEAFF. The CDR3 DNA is TGTGCCAGCAGCTTGGCCGGGAGGGAGAACACTGAAGCTTTCTTT.

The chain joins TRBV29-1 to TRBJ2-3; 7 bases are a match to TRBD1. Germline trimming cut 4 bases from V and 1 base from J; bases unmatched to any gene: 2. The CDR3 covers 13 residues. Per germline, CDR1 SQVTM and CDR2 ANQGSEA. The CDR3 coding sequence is TGCAGCGTTGCAGGACAGGGCACAGATACGCAGTATTTT. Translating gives CSVAGQGTDTQYF.

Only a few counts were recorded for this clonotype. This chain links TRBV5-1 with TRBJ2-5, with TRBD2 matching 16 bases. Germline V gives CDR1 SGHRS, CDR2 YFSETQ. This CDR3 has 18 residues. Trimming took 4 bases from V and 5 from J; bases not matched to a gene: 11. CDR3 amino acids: CASSPGTSGGAPGETQYF. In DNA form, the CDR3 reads TGCGCCAGCAGCCCCGGGACTAGCGGGGGGGCACCGGGGGAGACCCAGTACTTC.

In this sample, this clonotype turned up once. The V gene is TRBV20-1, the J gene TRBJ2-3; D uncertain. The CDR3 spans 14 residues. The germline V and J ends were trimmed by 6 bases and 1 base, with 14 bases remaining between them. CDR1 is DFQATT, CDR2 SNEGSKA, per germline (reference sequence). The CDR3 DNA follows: TGCAGTGCCAGACCAAGGACGGGCACAGATACGCAGTATTTT. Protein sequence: CSARPRTGTDTQYF.

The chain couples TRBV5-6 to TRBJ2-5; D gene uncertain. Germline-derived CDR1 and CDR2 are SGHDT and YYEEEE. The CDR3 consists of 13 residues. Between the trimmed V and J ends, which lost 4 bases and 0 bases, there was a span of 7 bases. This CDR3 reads CASSMNYQETQYF. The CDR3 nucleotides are TGTGCCAGCAGCATGAACTACCAAGAGACCCAGTACTTC.

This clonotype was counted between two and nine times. In nucleotides, the CDR3 is TGTGCCAGCAGCCCGATCGGACTAGCGGGGGCGAGGGAGCAGTATTTT. Translation: CASSPIGLAGAREQYF. The J gene is TRBJ2-3, the V gene TRBV7-2, with 13 bases identical to TRBD2. The CDR3 length is 16 residues. Germline V gene data show CDR1 as SGHTA and CDR2 as FQGNSA. V dropped 5 bases and J dropped 11; count of bases not matched to a gene: 13.

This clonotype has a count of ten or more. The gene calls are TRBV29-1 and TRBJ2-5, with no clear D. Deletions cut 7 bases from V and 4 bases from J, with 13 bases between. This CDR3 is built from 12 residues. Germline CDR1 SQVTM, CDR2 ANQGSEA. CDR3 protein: CSAGHTPETQYF. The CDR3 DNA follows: TGCAGCGCGGGTCACACCCCAGAGACCCAGTACTTC.

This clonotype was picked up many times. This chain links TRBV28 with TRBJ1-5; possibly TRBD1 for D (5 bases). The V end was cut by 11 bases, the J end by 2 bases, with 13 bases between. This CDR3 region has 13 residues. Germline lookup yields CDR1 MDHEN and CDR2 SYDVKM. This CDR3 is CACTGTRNQPQHF. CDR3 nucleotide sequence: TGTGCCTGCACCGGGACCCGCAATCAGCCCCAGCATTTT.

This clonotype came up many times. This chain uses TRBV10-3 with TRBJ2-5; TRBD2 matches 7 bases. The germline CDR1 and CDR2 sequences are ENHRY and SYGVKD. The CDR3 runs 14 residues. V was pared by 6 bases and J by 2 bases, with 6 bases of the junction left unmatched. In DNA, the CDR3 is TGTGCCATCAGGGGCCGGGAGGCGCAAGAGACCCAGTACTTC. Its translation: CAIRGREAQETQYF.